Given below is one T cell receptor beta chain in context. As originally analysed: Counts of nucleated cells, estimated from reference gene primer amplification, were obtained. The data were produced by immunoSEQ multiplex PCR, yet TCRdb's version contains in-frame clones alone and is incomplete. V and J calls and clone size are those listed in that table; D and trimming were worked out from the DNA. Seen here are about 35,000 clones, roughly 80% observed once, and the top ten hold about 14%. The data derive from a study of blood T cell repertoires in COVID-19. Study-wide background: COVID-19 samples collected from the United States, Italy and Spain covered acute and convalescent phases. From T cells, B-cell-depleted T cells, or PBMCs came the material, which was cDNA or gDNA.

This sequence originates from a man at least 80 years old with active or convalescent COVID-19. Material: peripheral blood.

DNA for the CDR3: TGTGCCAGTAGTATGGGGCAGGCCAATCAGCCCCAGCATTTT. Protein product: CASSMGQANQPQHF. The V call is TRBV19, the J call TRBJ1-5; D may be TRBD1 (5 bases). Germline V CDR1 and CDR2: LNHDA, SQIVND (reference sequence). V was pared by 3 bases and J by 3 bases, with 9 bases between. The CDR3 runs 14 residues.